The source of this T cell receptor beta chain is a study of cytomegalovirus exposure and HLA in healthy donors (dated by TCRdb to 2016 to 2017). About the study as a whole: In an earlier analysis of under 600 of the donors, 276 Gb of sequence data and 90 million to 120 million unique TCR beta sequences from 180 million or so T cells were reported. Along with the approximately 670-subject first cohort, a separate validation cohort of over a hundred different subjects was used. Both class I and class II loci were covered by HLA typing, at four-digit resolution. Donor age, sex, ethnicity and CMV serostatus were compiled alongside the repertoire data. All discovery cohort repertoires had been generated on a single sequencing platform. The number of typed donors differed by locus: about 629-630 for A, B, C, DRB1 and DQB1; approximately 540 for DQA1; 600 to 610 for DPA1; and approximately 450 for DPB1. The T cell repertoires of around 670 subjects were profiled by immunosequencing and related to cytomegalovirus serostatus. Genome-wide SNP genotypes for about 65% of the roughly 670 donors were used in a later genetic analysis, which treated that subset as a discovery cohort. In a later analysis, previously published TCR beta repertoires from more than 500 donors were re-analyzed and high-resolution HLA genotyping was added so that TCR occurrence patterns could be studied. The genetic ancestry cluster associated with self-reported Caucasian donors included about 81% of the 350 to 500 genotyped donors. On average, 235,054 unique TCR beta nucleotide sequences were sequenced per donor among some 430 genotyped donors of the cohort, with around 19% of those sequences being non-productive. The later analysis used no new phenotypic data to find candidate immune exposures, relying instead on TCR beta sequences and their occurrence across donors. Roughly five DR-DQ haplotypes were handled as single units for association and clustering because linkage in the cohort was strong. An early release covering approximately 600 HLA-typed donors comprised 300 to 350 gigabases of sequencing data and some 79 million unique TCR sequences. To decide whether each TCR beta V gene segment behaved as functional or pseudogenic, an earlier analysis of some 600 of the donors relied on high-throughput TCR beta sequencing. The study combined high-throughput TCR immunosequencing, statistical association of individual TCRs with disease status, and machine learning to predict cytomegalovirus infection status. The study was designed to test whether signatures of past pathogen exposure could be identified by cataloging public T cell receptors.

The cohort comprised 550 to 700 healthy bone marrow donors. All cohort members were sampled while nominally healthy, although unrecorded immune exposures were likely present. The donor was CMV seronegative and belonged to the group of 380 or so seronegative cohort members. Each donor provided a peripheral blood sample, and peripheral blood mononuclear cells were used for TCR beta sequencing. The Qiagen DNeasy Blood Extraction Kit was used to extract genomic DNA from the blood cell samples. The CDR3 measures 16 amino acids from cysteine to phenylalanine. Only the CDR3 DNA is retained, 48 bases long and in frame from the first base. Looking up the germline V gene yields CDR1 MGHRA and CDR2 YSYEKL. V and J are truncated by 4 bases and 2 bases respectively, leaving an intervening sequence of 15 bases. Turning to this clone: No cognate antigen has been identified for it. No much larger clone exists at a distance of one base, and base qualities are not known.

Library preparation used the immunoSEQ multiplex PCR assay. A mixture of 60 forward primers for TCR Vbeta segments and 13 reverse primers for TCR Jbeta segments was used in the multiplex PCR. The CDR3 region of rearranged TCR beta genes was amplified from genomic DNA with a multiplex PCR assay. Amplified TCR beta libraries were sequenced as 87-base-pair reads on the Illumina HiSeq System. The paper's data handling went like this. A later analysis counted approximately 74 million unique TCR beta chains across the approximately 700 repertoires, and around 9.9 million of these chains were shared by at least two donors. Raw reads were error-corrected and collapsed into unique sequences by a nearest-neighbor algorithm in which closely related sequences were merged to remove PCR and sequencing errors. V, D and J gene segments were assigned by aligning CDR3 sequences to IMGT reference sequences. Each retained sequence needed at least a six-nucleotide match to both a V gene segment and a J gene segment. Rearrangements were classified as productive when the CDR3 lacked stop codons and remained in frame with V and J, and all other rearrangements were classified as non-productive. Following IMGT convention, CDR3 was defined as the stretch from the second conserved V-encoded cysteine up to the conserved J-encoded phenylalanine. The earlier analysis of 587 of the donors excluded any sequence lacking an unambiguous match to a single V gene segment. In an earlier analysis of a few hundred of the donors, a V segment was called functional when productive rearrangements were above 56.7%, and segregating when the standard deviation between donors exceeded 5%. To diagnose cytomegalovirus status from the catalog of TCR beta chain sequences, a statistical classification framework was built. In a later analysis, V and J genes were assigned by comparing TCR nucleotide sequences against IMGT/GENE-DB human TR gene sequences. Using the TCRdist pipeline, a later analysis assigned CDR3 sequences along with most-parsimonious VDJ recombination scenarios. A later analysis defined each TCR beta chain by its CDR3 amino acid sequence plus V-gene family, and excluded reads lacking a unique V-gene family. A later analysis removed 550 to 700 highly shared, low-generation-probability nucleotide sequences to deal with suspected cross-contamination and a sequencing artifact. In a later analysis, a clonal expansion index for each public chain was calculated from normalized within-repertoire ranks of inferred template counts. Generation probabilities in a later analysis came from a VDJ recombination model fitted to out-of-frame rearrangements, and those results were checked against IGoR. Hypergeometric tests were used in a later analysis to score TCR-TCR, TCR-HLA and TCR-CMV co-occurrence, with a repertoire-size bias correction applied to the TCR pairs. False discovery rates were estimated in a later analysis by permuting HLA or CMV assignments 20 times. In a later analysis, co-occurring TCRs were grouped using DBSCAN, with TCRdist sequence similarity added in when clustering inside HLA-allele-positive subsets. Repertoires with fewer than 30,000 or more than 120,000 public chains were left out of co-occurrence clustering, as were five repertoires with anomalous nucleotide sharing. The source is immuneACCESS, and TCRdb retained only in-frame sequences with V and J called. Part of the clones is not carried over; for the studies checked, unresolved V genes explain less than half of this, and the remainder is unexplained. V and J calls and clone size are given by that table; D and trimming were obtained from the DNA. Within this sample are under 200,000 clones, with under 80% of them counted one time only. The ten most abundant clones make up about 3.4% of the sample.

General conclusions and limits of the study: In vitro tests confirmed that a few of the cytomegalovirus-associated TCR beta chains recognize cytomegalovirus antigens. In a later genetic analysis, a missense DCLRE1C variant was associated with V-gene and J-gene trimming of TCR beta chains, and the association was replicated in an independent cohort. A further reported finding was that TCR beta sequences accurately predicted the HLA-A and HLA-B alleles for most subjects in the first cohort. Because some donors lacked HLA typing at each locus, the association tests relied only on the typed subset. For the cohort, immune exposure information was limited to CMV serostatus. The sequencing pipeline was judged likely to have produced a cluster of highly shared sequence variants as a technical artifact. A later analysis found that TCR association rates varied across HLA loci, with DRB1 alleles showing the most associated TCRs and HLA-C alleles the fewest. In an earlier analysis of under 600 of the donors, most TCR beta V segments were observed in productive rearrangements about 87% or about 30% of the time, broadly matching IMGT annotations. Only TCR beta chains were sequenced in this cohort, and the absence of alpha or paired-chain data limited detectable features. In a later analysis, most CMV-associated TCR beta chains were found to appear HLA-restricted, with HLA associations seemingly driven largely by CMV exposure. The study listed 150 to 200 TCR beta chains as associated with cytomegalovirus. Most TCR sequences were observed very rarely across donors, whereas some public TCRs were present in many individuals. The earlier analysis of almost 600 of the donors excluded 15 to 20 rarely observed V segments, including chromosome 9 orphons, because counts were too low. At a false discovery rate of 0.05, a later analysis linked about 16,000 TCR beta sequences to specific HLA alleles. When HLA alleles, especially DR and DQ, strongly co-occurred, attributing TCR associations to individual alleles was difficult. The presence/absence analyses assumed that sequencing depth was roughly uniform across donors, and that assumption may not be true. The authors suggested that the approach could potentially be extended to other disease states and immunological phenotypes. A later analysis reported that several top co-occurrence clusters appeared linked to parvovirus B19, influenza, CMV and Epstein-Barr virus. In a later genetic analysis, fewer N-insertions in productive TCRs were reported among donors in an Asian-associated ancestry cluster than the roughly 700-donor mean. Compared with equally common non-associated chains, HLA-associated TCR beta chains in a later analysis were more clonally expanded and had lower generation probabilities. Cytomegalovirus status was reported to be diagnosed by the classifier with high specificity and sensitivity in both the original and validation cohorts. Some IMGT-functional V segments, including TRBV6-2 and TRBV6-3, could not be distinguished by the 87-base-pair reads and were therefore excluded. Linkage disequilibrium might explain the correlated functional status among segregating V segments, but an unknown experimental factor could not be excluded.

The sequence was obtained from a female donor in good health and CMV-seronegative. This receptor chain uses TRBV4-1 and TRBJ1-5; the best D guess is TRBD1, with 5 bases matching. The sequencing sample was made of PBMCs. The bases read TGCGCCAGCAGCCGCACTCAGACCAGGGGCAATCAGCCCCAGCATTTT. Protein translation: CASSRTQTRGNQPQHF.